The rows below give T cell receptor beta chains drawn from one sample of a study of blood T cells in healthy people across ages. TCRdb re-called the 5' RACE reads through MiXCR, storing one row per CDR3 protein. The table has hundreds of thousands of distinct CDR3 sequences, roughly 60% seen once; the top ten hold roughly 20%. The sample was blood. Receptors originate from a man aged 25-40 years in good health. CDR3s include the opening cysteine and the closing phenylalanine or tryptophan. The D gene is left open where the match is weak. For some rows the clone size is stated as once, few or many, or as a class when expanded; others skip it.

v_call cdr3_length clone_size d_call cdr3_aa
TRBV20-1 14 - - CSARDIQGGETQYF
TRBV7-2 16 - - CASSLNEWGGGEKLFF
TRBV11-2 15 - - CASSFTVGRQDGYTF
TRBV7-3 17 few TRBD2 CASSLGQAGVGSNEQFF
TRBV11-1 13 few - CASSLRVRWTQYF
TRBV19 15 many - CASRERGEEKETQYF
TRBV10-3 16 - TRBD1 CAISASVGQGSETQYF
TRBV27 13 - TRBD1 CARTDRGLYGYTF
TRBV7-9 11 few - CASTASYEQYF
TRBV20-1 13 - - CSASGLSYNEQYF
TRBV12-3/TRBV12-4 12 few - CASSFSDNEQFF
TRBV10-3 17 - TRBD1 CAIRRHRDRDMNTEAFF
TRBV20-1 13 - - CSATRGPNQPQHF
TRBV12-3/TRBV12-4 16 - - CASSQFFPAANTEAFF
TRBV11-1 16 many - CASSLNPGTSTDTQYF
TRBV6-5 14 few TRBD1 CASSYGQGGQPQHF
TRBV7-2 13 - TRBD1 CASGSTGQYEQFF
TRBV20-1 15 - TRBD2 CSASEPSGRLDEQYF
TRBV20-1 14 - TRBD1 CSAIPGQGWNIQYF
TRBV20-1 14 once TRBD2 CGGSTSGDYDEQFF
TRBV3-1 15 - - CASSHLRTAEETQYF
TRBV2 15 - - CASTRDAGPFGELFF
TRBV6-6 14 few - CASSYSEGLTEAFF
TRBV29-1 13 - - CSVGGQLNQPQHF
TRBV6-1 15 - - CASSEIPESSYEQYF
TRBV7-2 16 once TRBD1 CASSLAIHRGLETQYF
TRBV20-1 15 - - CSAISIGRADQPQHF
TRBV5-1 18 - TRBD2 CASSHPTSGGKEAGELFF
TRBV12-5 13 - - CASGRGENEKLFF
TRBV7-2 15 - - CASSLTRNHYNEQFF
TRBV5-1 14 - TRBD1 CASRDRTEVQPQHF
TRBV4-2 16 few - CASSQALADRAPTQYF
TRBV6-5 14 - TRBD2 CASRTGGLAGLQFF
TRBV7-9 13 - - CASSSEGNQPQHF
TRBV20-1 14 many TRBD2 CSARYSGSPDEQFF
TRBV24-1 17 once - CATSDLDLISGANVLTF
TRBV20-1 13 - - CSARDPGNTEAFF